The rows below give T cell receptor beta chains drawn from one sample of a study of early T cells in non-severe SARS-CoV-2 infection. TCRdb analysed the 5' RACE reads with MiXCR anew, one entry per CDR3 protein. Among tens of thousands of distinct CDR3 sequences listed, just under 15% were seen once. Sequenced: whole blood. These receptor sequences come from an adult who was a healthcare worker with PCR-confirmed SARS-CoV-2 infection or an uninfected control (not recorded which). Each CDR3 is given with its conserved first and last residue. The D gene is left open where the match is weak. Expanded clones get a size class; other rows say once, few or many, or leave the size out.

TGTGCCAGCAGTAATACAGGGGTCGGGGAGCTGTTTTTT	CASSNTGVGELFF	13	few	TRBD1	TRBV28	TRBJ2-2
TGCAGCGTTGAAGATCACAGGACGGTGGGGGAGCAGTACTTC	CSVEDHRTVGEQYF	14	few	NA	TRBV29-1	TRBJ2-7
TGTGCCAGCAGTGAAAGGGGACTAGCGGGAGTATCTCTTTATGAGCAGTTCTTC	CASSERGLAGVSLYEQFF	18	few	TRBD2	TRBV6-1	TRBJ2-1
TGTGCCAGCAGCTTACCCGGGACAGGGGTCAATGAGCAGTTCTTC	CASSLPGTGVNEQFF	15	few	TRBD1	TRBV13	TRBJ2-1
TGTGCCAGCAGCTTGCGCGGGAGGGCCGGGGTCGATACGCAGTATTTT	CASSLRGRAGVDTQYF	16	NA	TRBD2	TRBV5-4	TRBJ2-3
TGTGCCAGCAGCGTTTACAGTTCACTAGCGACCGCAGAGACCCAGTACTTC	CASSVYSSLATAETQYF	17	few	TRBD2	TRBV9	TRBJ2-5
TGTGCCAGCAGTGCCACAGGCGGTTATTCTGAAGCTTTCTTT	CASSATGGYSEAFF	14	NA	NA	TRBV2	TRBJ1-1
TGTGCCAGTAGTCCCGGGACAGGGGGCTACGAGCAGTACTTC	CASSPGTGGYEQYF	14	few	TRBD1	TRBV19	TRBJ2-7
TGTGCCAGCAGCTTAGCGAACCTTCCCTACGAGCAGTACTTC	CASSLANLPYEQYF	14	NA	NA	TRBV7-9	TRBJ2-7
TGTGCCAGCAGCCAGGAGCCCCCCACAGATACGCAGTATTTT	CASSQEPPTDTQYF	14	NA	NA	TRBV3-1	TRBJ2-3
TGTGCCAGCAGCTCCAACTGGCGTGAGACCCAGTACTTC	CASSSNWRETQYF	13	few	NA	TRBV11-2	TRBJ2-5
TGCGCCAGCAGCCAAGATCCGGGGCCGAGCTCCTACAATGAGCAGTTCTTC	CASSQDPGPSSYNEQFF	17	NA	NA	TRBV4-3	TRBJ2-1
TGTGCCAGCAGTTACACCATCCCCCTGTACGGAAACACCATATATTTT	CASSYTIPLYGNTIYF	16	NA	NA	TRBV6-5	TRBJ1-3
TGTGCCAGCGGTGAAATTTGGAATTCACCCCTCCACTTT	CASGEIWNSPLHF	13	many	NA	TRBV6-5	TRBJ1-6
TGCAGTGCTACCGTTCTAGCGGAAGGCTACGAGCAGTACTTC	CSATVLAEGYEQYF	14	few	TRBD2	TRBV20-1	TRBJ2-7
TGTGCCAGCAGCTTCGGGGGCCGCGTTTACAATGAGCAGTTCTTC	CASSFGGRVYNEQFF	15	many	NA	TRBV7-2	TRBJ2-1